The entry below gives a single TCR beta chain sequence along with its context. It has no known antigen specificity. No base quality values were provided; no much bigger clone lies one nucleotide off. This record comes from a study of control samples from healthy donors and cancer patients (dated by TCRdb to 2020 to 2022). Receptor amplification or capture employed the immunoSEQ multiplex PCR assay. TCRdb mirrors the immuneACCESS table, restricted to in-frame sequences. Some clones are absent from its copies; in checked studies, under half trace to an unresolved V gene, and the reason for the others is unknown. The sample table records some 170,000 clones; about 94% of these occur just once. The ten largest clones add up to around 15% of the sample. The TCR comes from a man between 60 and 75 years old with colorectal cancer. The specimen was PBMCs.

The CDR3 here reads CASSRDRQETQYF. The nucleotide sequence is given as TGTGCCAGCAGTCGGGACAGACAAGAGACCCAGTACTTC. Recombination joined TRBV7-7 with TRBJ2-5, with 7 bases in between that match TRBD1. From its cysteine to its phenylalanine, the CDR3 spans 13 amino acids. CDR3 DNA is the only sequence kept; it has 39 bases, read in frame from the first base. V trim: 6 bases; J trim: 2 bases; unmatched bases: 3. For CDR1 and CDR2, the germline V gene (reference sequence) lists SSHAT and FNYEAQ.